This T cell receptor (beta chain) was found in a study of OX40 agonist ivuxolimab in advanced cancers. At the level of the study: Prior anti-PD-1, anti-PD-L1 or anti-CTLA-4 therapy was allowed; 35% to 40% had some. Overall study results and limits: Dosing at 0.1 to 3.0 mg/kg was accompanied by clonal expansion of CD4+ and CD8+ blood T cells by week 6. Patients who responded partially at 0.1-3.0 mg/kg showed clonal expansion ranking among the lowest.

Drawing of blood for sampling happened at baseline, at cycle 4 day 1, and at cycle 7 day 1. This clone has only one observation. Its antigen is currently unknown. Here immunoSEQ multiplex PCR was the method, and the copy in TCRdb shows in-frame clones only, minus some. The sample contains around 30,000 clones, roughly nine tenths of which appear only once. From germline, CDR1 is SGHKS and CDR2 YYEKEE (reference sequence). Trimming removed 5 bases at V and 1 base at J, with 9 bases between. This CDR3 is built from 13 residues. V is TRBV5-5 and J is TRBJ1-1, with a weak D call TRBD1 (5 bases). The TCR comes from an adult with an advanced solid tumor such as melanoma, head and neck, liver or kidney cancer. The source was CD4+ or CD8+ T cells sorted from blood, collected in a trial of the OX40 agonist ivuxolimab. CDR3 loop: CASRFGQNTEAFF. In nucleotides, the CDR3 is TGTGCCAGCAGATTCGGACAGAACACTGAAGCTTTCTTT.